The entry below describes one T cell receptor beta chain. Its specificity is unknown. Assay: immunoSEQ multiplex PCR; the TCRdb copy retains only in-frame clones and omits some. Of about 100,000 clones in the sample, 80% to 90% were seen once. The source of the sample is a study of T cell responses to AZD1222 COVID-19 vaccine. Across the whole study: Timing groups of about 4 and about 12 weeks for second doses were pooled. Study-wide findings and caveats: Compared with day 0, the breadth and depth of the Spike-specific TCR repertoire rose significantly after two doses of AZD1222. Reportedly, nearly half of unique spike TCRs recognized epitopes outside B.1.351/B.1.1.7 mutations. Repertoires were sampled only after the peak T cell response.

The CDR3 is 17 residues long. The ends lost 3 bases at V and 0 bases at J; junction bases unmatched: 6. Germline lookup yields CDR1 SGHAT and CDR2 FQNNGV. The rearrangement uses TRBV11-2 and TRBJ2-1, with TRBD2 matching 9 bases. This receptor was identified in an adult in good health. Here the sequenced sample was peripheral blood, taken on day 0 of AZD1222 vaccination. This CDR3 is CASSFLRTSDSYNEQFF. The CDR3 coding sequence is TGTGCCAGCAGCTTTTTAAGGACTAGCGACTCCTACAATGAGCAGTTCTTC.